This T cell receptor beta chain comes out of a study of shared clonotypes between healthy human individuals. Study overall: With ages of 18 to 49, the donors were a couple of women and a few men. Whole-study results and caveats: The study generally estimated greater richness for naive than memory subsets.

The assay ran at deep level. Produced via immunoSEQ multiplex PCR; TCRdb's table is partial and in-frame only. The repertoire has under 1,100,000 clones, around 74% of them found once; the top ten carry 1.2% to 1.5%. Donors comprised only Caucasian adults living in Nashville, Tennessee. This clone was seen more than once but under ten times. Its antigen remains unknown. Sequencing used memory CD4+ T cells sorted from blood. Subset indicated: CD45RA-negative fraction. The TCR sequence derives from a man younger than 35 in good health.

CDR3 DNA sequence: TGTGCCAGTAGATTGGAGGGACCCCTCCACTTT. Its protein is CASRLEGPLHF. The chain combines TRBV19 with TRBJ1-6; D not certain. Deletions cut 6 bases from V and 12 bases from J, with 9 bases between. Germline V gene data show CDR1 as LNHDA and CDR2 as SQIVND (reference sequence). The CDR3 covers 11 residues.